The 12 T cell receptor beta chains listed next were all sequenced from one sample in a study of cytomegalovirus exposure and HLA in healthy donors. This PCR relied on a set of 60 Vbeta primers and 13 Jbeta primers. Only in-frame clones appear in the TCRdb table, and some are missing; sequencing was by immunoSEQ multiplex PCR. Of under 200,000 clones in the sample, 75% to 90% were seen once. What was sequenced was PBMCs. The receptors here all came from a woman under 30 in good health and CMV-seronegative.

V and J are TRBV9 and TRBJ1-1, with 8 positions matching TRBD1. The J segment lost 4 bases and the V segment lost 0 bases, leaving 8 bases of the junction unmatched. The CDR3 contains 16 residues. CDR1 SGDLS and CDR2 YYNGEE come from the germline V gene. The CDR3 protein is CASSVARDRRITEAFF. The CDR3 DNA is TGTGCCAGCAGCGTAGCCCGGGACAGGCGAATCACTGAAGCTTTCTTT.

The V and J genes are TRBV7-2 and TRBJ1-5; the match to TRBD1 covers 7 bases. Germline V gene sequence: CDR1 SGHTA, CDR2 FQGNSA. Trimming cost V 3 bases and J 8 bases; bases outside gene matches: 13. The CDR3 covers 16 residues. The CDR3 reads CASSLRPGQRDEPQHF. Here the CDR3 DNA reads TGTGCCAGCAGCTTGAGACCGGGACAGAGAGATGAGCCCCAGCATTTT.

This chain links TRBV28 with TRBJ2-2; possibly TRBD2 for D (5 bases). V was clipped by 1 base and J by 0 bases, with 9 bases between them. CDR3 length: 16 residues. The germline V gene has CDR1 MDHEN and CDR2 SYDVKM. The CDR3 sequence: CASSLYRESNTGELFF. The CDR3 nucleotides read TGTGCCAGCAGTTTATATAGGGAGTCGAACACCGGGGAGCTGTTTTTT.

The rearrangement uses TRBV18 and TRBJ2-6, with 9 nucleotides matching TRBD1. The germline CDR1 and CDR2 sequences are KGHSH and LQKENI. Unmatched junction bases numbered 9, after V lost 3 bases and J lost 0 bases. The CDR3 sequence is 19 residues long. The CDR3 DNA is TGTGCCAGCTCACCGCCGGACAGGGGTATAAGCTCTGGGGCCAACGTCCTGACTTTC. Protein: CASSPPDRGISSGANVLTF.

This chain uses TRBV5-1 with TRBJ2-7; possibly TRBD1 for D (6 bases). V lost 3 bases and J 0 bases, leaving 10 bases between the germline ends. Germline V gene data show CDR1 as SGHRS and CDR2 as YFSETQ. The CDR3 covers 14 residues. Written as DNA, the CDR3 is TGCGCCAGCAGCTGGACAGATAGCTCCTACGAGCAGTACTTC. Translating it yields CASSWTDSSYEQYF. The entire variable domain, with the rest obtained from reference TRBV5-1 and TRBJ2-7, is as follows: KAGVTQTPRYLIKTRGQQVTLSCSPISGHRSVSWYQQTPGQGLQFLFEYFSETQRNKGNFPGRFSGRQFSNSRSEMNVSTLELGDSALYLCASSWTDSSYEQYFGPGTRLTVT.

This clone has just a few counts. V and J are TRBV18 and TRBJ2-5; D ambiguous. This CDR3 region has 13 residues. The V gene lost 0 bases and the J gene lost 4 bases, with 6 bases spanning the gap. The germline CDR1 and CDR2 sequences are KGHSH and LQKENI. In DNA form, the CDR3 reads TGTGCCAGCTCACCACCGTCTTCAGAGACCCAGTACTTC. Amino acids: CASSPPSSETQYF.

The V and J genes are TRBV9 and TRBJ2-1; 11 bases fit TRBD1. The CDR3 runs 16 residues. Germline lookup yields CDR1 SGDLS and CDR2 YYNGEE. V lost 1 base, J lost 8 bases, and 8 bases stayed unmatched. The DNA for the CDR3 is TGTGCCAGCAGCGTACGAGGACAGGGGGCCTTCGATGAGCAGTTCTTC. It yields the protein CASSVRGQGAFDEQFF.

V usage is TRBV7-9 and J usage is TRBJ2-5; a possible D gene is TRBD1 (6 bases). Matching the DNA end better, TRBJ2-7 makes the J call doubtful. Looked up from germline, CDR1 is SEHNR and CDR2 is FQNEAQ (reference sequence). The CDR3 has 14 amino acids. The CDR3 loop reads CASSLGGGPYEQYF. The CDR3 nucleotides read TGTGCCAGCAGCTTAGGTGGGGGCCCCTACGAGCAGTACTTC.

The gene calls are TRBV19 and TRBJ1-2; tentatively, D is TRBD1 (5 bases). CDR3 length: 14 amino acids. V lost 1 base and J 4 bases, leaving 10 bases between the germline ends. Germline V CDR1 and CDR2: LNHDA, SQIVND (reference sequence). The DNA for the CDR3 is TGTGCCAGTAGTATAGGGGGCGGATCCTATGGCTACACCTTC. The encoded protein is CASSIGGGSYGYTF.

CDR3 coding DNA: TGTGCCAGCAGCGAATCGGGTCTGGAGACCCAGTACTTC. This translates into CASSESGLETQYF. The rearrangement uses TRBV5-4 and TRBJ2-5; the D is unclear. Trimming removed 4 bases at V and 5 bases at J, with 12 bases between. This CDR3 has 13 amino acids. The germline CDR1 and CDR2 sequences are SGHNT and YYREEE (reference sequence).

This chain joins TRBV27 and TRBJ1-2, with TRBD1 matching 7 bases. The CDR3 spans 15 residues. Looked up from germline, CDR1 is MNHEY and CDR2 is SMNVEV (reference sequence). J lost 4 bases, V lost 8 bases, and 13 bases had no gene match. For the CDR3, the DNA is TGTGCCAGCTTTACAGGGGTCCCCCGCTTCTATGGCTACACCTTC. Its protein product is CASFTGVPRFYGYTF.

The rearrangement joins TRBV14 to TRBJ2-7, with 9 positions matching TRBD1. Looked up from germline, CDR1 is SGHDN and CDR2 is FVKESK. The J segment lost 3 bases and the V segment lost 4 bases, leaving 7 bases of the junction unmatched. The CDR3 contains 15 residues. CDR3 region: CASSPDWDRVYEQYF. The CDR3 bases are TGTGCCAGCAGCCCTGATTGGGACAGGGTCTACGAGCAGTACTTC. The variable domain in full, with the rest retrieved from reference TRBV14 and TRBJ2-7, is EAGVTQFPSHSVIEKGQTVTLRCDPISGHDNLYWYRRVMGKEIKFLLHFVKESKQDESGMPNNRFLAERTGGTYSTLKVQPAELEDSGVYFCASSPDWDRVYEQYFGPGTRLTVT.